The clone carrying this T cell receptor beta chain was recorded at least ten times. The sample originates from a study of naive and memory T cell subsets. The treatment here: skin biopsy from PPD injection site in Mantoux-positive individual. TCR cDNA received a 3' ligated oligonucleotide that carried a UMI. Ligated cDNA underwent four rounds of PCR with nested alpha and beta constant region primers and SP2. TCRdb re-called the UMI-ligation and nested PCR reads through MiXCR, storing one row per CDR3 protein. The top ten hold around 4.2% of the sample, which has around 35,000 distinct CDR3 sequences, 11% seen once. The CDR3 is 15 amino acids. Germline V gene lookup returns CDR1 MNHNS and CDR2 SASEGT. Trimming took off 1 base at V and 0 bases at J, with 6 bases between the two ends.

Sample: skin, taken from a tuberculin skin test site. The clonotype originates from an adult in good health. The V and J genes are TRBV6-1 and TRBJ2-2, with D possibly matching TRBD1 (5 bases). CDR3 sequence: CASSEGTTNTGELFF. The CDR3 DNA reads TGTGCCAGCAGTGAAGGGACAACGAACACCGGGGAGCTGTTTTTT.